Below, one T cell receptor beta chain is given with its context. Its specificity is not known. With 4 bases clipped from V and 5 bases from J, the junction kept 8 bases outside the gene matches. Germline lookup yields CDR1 SGHTS and CDR2 YDEGEE. The length of the CDR3 is 14 residues. The PCR used 60 Vbeta and 13 Jbeta primers. Sequencing used immunoSEQ multiplex PCR; TCRdb keeps in-frame clones, though not all of them. The sample contains roughly 180,000 clones, roughly 84% of which appear only once. This specimen belongs to a study of cytomegalovirus exposure and HLA in healthy donors. Study conclusions and caveats: Later on, a genetic analysis was performed. It linked a missense variant in DCLRE1C with V- and J-gene trimming of TCR beta. Researchers reported that a few CMV-associated chains were confirmed in vitro as CMV antigen-specific. Reports described diagnosis of cytomegalovirus status by the classifier as highly specific and sensitive. Prediction of most subjects' HLA-A and HLA-B alleles by TCR beta sequences was reportedly accurate.

The genes are TRBV5-8 and TRBJ1-2; the match to TRBD1 covers 7 bases. The specimen was PBMCs. The origin of this receptor is a male donor in good health and CMV-seronegative. The CDR3: CASSPTGQTYGYTF. The CDR3 bases are TGTGCCAGCAGCCCAACGGGACAGACGTATGGCTACACCTTC.